This TCR beta chain was sequenced in a study of blood T cell repertoires in COVID-19. Study-wide context: Spain, Italy and the United States supplied samples that represented acute and convalescent COVID-19. The analysed material was cDNA or gDNA that came from T cells, B-cell-depleted T cells, or PBMCs.

Losses at the gene ends were 6 bases for V and 9 bases for J; bases not matched to a gene: 15. This CDR3 comprises 15 residues. CDR1 is SQVTM and CDR2 is ANQGSEA in the germline V gene. How the authors handled the data: Quantification of nucleated cells was approximated via reference gene primer amplification. Profiled with immunoSEQ multiplex PCR; TCRdb holds only in-frame clones, not every one. V, J and clone size derive from that table, while D and trimming were established from the DNA sequence. Here the sample spans 70,000 to 75,000 clones, 90% being singletons. The TCR sequence derives from a human donor in a cohort sampled during active COVID-19. The sample comprised peripheral blood. The V and J genes are TRBV29-1 and TRBJ2-3, with TRBD2 matching over 10 bases. The CDR3 DNA sequence: TGCAGCGTGGACGAGAGGTCTAGCGGGAGTGGCACGCAGTATTTT. Translated: CSVDERSSGSGTQYF.